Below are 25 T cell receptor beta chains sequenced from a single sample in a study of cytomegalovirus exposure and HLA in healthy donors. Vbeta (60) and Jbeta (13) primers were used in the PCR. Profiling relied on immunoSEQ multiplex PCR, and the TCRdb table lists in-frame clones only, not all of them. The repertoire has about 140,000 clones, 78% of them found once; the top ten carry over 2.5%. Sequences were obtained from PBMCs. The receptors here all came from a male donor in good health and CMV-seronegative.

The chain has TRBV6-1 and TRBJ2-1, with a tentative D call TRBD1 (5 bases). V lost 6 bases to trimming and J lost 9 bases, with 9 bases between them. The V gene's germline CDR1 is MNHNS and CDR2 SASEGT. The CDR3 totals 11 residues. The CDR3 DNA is TGTGCCAGCAGACAGGCCCGTGAGCAGTTCTTC. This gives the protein CASRQAREQFF.

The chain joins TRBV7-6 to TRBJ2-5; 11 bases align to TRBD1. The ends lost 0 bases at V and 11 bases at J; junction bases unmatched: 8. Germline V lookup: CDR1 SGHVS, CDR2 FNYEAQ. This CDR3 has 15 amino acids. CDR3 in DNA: TGTGCCAGCAGCTTAGCGGGGACAGGGGGGAGGGAGCAGTACTTC. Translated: CASSLAGTGGREQYF.

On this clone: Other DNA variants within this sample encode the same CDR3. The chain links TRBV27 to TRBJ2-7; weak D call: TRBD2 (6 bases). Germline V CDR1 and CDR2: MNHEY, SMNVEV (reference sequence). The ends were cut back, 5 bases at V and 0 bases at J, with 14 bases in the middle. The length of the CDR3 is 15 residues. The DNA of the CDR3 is TGTGCCAGCAGTCCGATGGGACTCAGCTCCTACGAGCAGTACTTC. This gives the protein CASSPMGLSSYEQYF.

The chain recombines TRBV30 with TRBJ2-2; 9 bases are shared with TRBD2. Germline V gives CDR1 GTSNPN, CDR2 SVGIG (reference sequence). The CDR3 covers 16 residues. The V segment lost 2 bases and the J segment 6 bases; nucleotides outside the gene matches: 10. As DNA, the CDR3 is TGTGCCTGGAGTAGGTTAGCGGGAGTTGGCGCCGGGGAGCTGTTTTTT. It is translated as CAWSRLAGVGAGELFF. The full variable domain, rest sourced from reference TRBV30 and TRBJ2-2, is SQTIHQWPATLVQPVGSPLSLECTVEGTSNPNLYWYRQAAGRGLQLLFYSVGIGQISSEVPQNLSASRPQDRQFILSSKKLLLSDSGFYLCAWSRLAGVGAGELFFGEGSRLTVL.

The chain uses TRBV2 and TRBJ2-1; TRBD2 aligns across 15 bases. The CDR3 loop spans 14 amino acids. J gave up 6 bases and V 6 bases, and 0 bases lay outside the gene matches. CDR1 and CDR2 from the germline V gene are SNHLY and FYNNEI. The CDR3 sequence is CASRGLAGGNEQFF. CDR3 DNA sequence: TGTGCCAGCAGGGGACTAGCGGGAGGCAATGAGCAGTTCTTC.

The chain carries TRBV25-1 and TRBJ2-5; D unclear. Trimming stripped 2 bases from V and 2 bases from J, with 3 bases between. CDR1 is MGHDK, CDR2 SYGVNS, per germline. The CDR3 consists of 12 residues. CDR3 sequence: CASSEPQETQYF. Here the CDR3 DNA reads TGTGCCAGCAGTGAACCTCAAGAGACCCAGTACTTC.

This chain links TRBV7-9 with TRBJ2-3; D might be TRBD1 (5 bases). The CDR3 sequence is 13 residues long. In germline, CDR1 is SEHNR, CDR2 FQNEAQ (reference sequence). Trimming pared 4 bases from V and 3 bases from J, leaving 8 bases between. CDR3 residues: CASSSQGTDTQYF. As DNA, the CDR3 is TGTGCCAGCAGCTCTCAGGGTACAGATACGCAGTATTTT.

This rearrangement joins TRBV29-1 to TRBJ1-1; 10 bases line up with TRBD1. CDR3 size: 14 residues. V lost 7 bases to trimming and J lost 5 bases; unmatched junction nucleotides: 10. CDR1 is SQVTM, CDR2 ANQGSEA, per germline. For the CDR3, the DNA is TGCAGCGGCAACCCCGGACAGGGGGGAACTGAAGCTTTCTTT. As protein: CSGNPGQGGTEAFF.

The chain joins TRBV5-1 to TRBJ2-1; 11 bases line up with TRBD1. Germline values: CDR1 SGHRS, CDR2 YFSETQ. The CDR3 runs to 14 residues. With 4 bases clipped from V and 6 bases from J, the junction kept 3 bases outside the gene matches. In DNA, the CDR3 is TGCGCCAGCAGCACTGGGACAGGGGGCAATGAGCAGTTCTTC. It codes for CASSTGTGGNEQFF.

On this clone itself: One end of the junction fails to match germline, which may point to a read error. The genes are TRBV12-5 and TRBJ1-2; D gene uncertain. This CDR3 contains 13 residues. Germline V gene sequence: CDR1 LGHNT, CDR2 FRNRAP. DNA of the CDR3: TGTGCTAGTGGTTTGCCGAGTAACTATGGCTACCCCTTC. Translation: CASGLPSNYGYPF.

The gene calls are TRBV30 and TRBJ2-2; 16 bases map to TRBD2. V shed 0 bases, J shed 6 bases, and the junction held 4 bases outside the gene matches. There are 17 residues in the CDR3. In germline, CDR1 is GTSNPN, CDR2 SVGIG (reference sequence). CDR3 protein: CAWSVLGLAGGAGELFF. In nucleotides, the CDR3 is TGTGCCTGGAGTGTACTGGGACTAGCGGGGGGGGCCGGGGAGCTGTTTTTT.

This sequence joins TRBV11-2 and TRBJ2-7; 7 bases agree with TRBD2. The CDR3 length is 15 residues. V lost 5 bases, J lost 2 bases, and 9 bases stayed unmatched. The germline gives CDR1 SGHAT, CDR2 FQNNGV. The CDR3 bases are TGTGCCAGCAGCCGTACTAACGGGAGGACCTACGAGCAGTACTTC. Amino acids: CASSRTNGRTYEQYF.

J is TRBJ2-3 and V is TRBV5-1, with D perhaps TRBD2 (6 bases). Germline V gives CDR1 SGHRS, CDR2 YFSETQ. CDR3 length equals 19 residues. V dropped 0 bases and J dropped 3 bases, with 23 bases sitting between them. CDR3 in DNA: TGCGCCAGCAGCTTGGAGGGGTGGCGGGACCTGGTCGATACAGATACGCAGTATTTT. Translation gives CASSLEGWRDLVDTDTQYF.

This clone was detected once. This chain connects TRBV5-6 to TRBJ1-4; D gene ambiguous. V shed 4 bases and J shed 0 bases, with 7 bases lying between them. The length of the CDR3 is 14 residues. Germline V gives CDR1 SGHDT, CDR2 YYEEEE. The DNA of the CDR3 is TGTGCCAGCAGCCCCACTACAACTAATGAAAAACTGTTTTTT. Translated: CASSPTTTNEKLFF.

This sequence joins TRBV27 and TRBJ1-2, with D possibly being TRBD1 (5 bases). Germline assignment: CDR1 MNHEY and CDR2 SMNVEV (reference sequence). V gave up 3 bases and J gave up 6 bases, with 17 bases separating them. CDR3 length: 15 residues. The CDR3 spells CASSLRQGSGNGYTF. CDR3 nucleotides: TGTGCCAGCAGTTTGCGCCAGGGATCGGGTAATGGCTACACCTTC.

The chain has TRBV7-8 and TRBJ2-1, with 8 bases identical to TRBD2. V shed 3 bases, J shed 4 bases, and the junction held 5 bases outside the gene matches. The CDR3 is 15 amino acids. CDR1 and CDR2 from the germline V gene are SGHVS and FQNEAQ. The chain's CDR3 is CASSFREGPYNEQFF. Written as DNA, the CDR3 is TGTGCCAGCAGCTTCCGGGAGGGCCCTTACAATGAGCAGTTCTTC.

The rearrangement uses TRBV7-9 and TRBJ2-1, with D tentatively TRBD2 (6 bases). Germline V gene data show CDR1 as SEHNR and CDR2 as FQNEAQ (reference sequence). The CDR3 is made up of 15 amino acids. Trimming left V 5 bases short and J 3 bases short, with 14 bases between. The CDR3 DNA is TGTGCCAGCAGCCCCCGGCGGCGGGGCTACAATGAGCAGTTCTTC. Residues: CASSPRRRGYNEQFF.

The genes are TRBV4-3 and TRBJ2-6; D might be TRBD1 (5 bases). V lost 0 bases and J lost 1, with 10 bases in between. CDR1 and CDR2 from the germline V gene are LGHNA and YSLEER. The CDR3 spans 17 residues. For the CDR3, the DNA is TGCGCCAGCAGCCAAGATCTAACAGGTTCTGGGGCCAACGTCCTGACTTTC. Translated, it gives CASSQDLTGSGANVLTF.

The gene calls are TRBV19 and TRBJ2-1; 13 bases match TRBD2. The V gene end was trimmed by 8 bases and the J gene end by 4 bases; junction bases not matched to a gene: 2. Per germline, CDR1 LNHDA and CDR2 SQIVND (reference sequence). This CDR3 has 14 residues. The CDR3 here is CASEGLAGYNEQFF. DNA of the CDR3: TGTGCCAGTGAGGGACTAGCGGGGTACAATGAGCAGTTCTTC.

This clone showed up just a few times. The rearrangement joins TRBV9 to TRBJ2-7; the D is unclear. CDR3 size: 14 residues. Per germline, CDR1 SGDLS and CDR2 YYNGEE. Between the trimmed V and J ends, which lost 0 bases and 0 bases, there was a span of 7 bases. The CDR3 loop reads CASSVADISYEQYF. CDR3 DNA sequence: TGTGCCAGCAGCGTAGCCGACATCTCCTACGAGCAGTACTTC. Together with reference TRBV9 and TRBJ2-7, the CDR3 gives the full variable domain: DSGVTQTPKHLITATGQRVTLRCSPRSGDLSVYWYQQSLDQGLQFLIQYYNGEERAKGNILERFSAQQFPDLHSELNLSSLELGDSALYFCASSVADISYEQYFGPGTRLTVT.

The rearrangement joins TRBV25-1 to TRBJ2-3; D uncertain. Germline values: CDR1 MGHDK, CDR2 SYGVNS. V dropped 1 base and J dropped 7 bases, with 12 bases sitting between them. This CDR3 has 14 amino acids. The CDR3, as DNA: TGTGCCAGCAGTGAATGGTCGGGTGCTTATACGCAGTATTTT. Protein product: CASSEWSGAYTQYF.

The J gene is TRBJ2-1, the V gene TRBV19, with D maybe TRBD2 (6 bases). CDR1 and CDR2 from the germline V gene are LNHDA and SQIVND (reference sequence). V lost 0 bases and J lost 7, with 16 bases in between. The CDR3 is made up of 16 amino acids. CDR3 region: CASSIDHGSGANEQFF. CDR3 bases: TGTGCCAGTAGTATAGATCATGGTAGCGGAGCAAATGAGCAGTTCTTC.

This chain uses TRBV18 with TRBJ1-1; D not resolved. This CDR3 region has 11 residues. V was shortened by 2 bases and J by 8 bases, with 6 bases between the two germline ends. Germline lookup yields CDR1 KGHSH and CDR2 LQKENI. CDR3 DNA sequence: TGTGCCAGCTCACCAGGGCAAGAAGCTTTCTTT. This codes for CASSPGQEAFF.

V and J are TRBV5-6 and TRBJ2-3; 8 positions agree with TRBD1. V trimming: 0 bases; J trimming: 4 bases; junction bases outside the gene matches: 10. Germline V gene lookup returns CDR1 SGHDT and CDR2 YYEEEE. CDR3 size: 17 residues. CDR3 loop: CASSLVAGRGRADTQYF. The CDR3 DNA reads TGTGCCAGCAGCTTGGTAGCAGGCAGGGGGCGTGCAGATACGCAGTATTTT.

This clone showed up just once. The CDR3: CASRGPDRGDTNYGYTF. CDR3 DNA: TGTGCCAGCAGGGGACCGGACAGGGGCGATACTAACTATGGCTACACCTTC. The chain recombines TRBV2 with TRBJ1-2; TRBD1 matches at 9 bases. Trimming removed 6 bases from V and 0 bases from J; junction bases left unmatched: 11. The germline V gene has CDR1 SNHLY and CDR2 FYNNEI. This CDR3 region has 17 residues.